This T cell receptor (beta chain) was recovered during a study of T cell responses to AZD1222 COVID-19 vaccine. Looking at the study overall: Second doses were pooled across both intervals (about 4 or about 12 weeks). Overall study results and limits: Vaccine-related CD4 TCRs covered spike, predominating at 160-218 and 743-854.

A note on this clone: Antigen: not known.

Produced via immunoSEQ multiplex PCR; TCRdb's table is partial and in-frame only. Here the sample spans about 85,000 clones, around 90% being singletons. This clonotype originated in an adult in good health. Sequencing was performed on peripheral blood, taken on day 0 of AZD1222 vaccination.

The CDR3 DNA follows: TGTGCCAGAAGCCTAATGGGACAGGGGAGGGTGAACACTGAAGCTTTCTTT. Translating gives CARSLMGQGRVNTEAFF. The rearrangement joins TRBV5-3 to TRBJ1-1, with 10 bases fitting TRBD1. Being an ORF, TRBV5-3 has a function that is uncertain. V was clipped by 4 bases and J by 0 bases; unmatched bases: 9. CDR3 length: 17 amino acids.